These 22 T cell receptor beta chains share one sample of origin, sequenced in a study of blood T cells in healthy people across ages. A second about 6 to 12 cycle PCR used barcoded and J-beta primers. One entry per CDR3 protein, called by TCRdb with MiXCR from the 5' RACE reads. Here the sample spans under 2 million distinct CDR3 sequences, approximately 32% being singletons. The source material was blood. Receptor source: a woman aged 25-40 years in good health.

This clonotype occurred a few times. This chain links TRBV12-3 or TRBV12-4 with TRBJ2-3; TRBD1 aligns across 9 bases. This CDR3 spans 19 amino acids. The V segment lost 4 bases and the J segment 0 bases; nucleotides outside the gene matches: 14. The CDR3 nucleotides read TGTGCCAGCAGTTCCGGGGTCGGACAGGGGAGCCAAAGCACAGATACGCAGTATTTT. Amino acids: CASSSGVGQGSQSTDTQYF.

This clonotype was seen a few times. For the CDR3, the DNA is TGTGCCAGCAGTTACTCTTCAGGGTACACTGAAGCTTTCTTT. Protein sequence: CASSYSSGYTEAFF. The chain employs TRBV6-5 and TRBJ1-1, with D possibly matching TRBD1 (5 bases). Germline loops: CDR1 MNHEY, CDR2 SVGAGI. The CDR3 is 14 residues long. V was trimmed by 0 bases and J by 3 bases, leaving 8 bases between them.

V gene TRBV7-2 combines with J gene TRBJ2-5; 9 nucleotides align to TRBD2. Germline V gene data show CDR1 as SGHTA and CDR2 as FQGNSA. After removal of 4 bases from V and 5 bases from J, the junction contained 11 bases not matched to a gene. This CDR3 has 16 residues. The CDR3 region is CASSSLAGPKKETQYF. In DNA form, the CDR3 reads TGTGCCAGCAGCTCGCTAGCGGGGCCTAAGAAGGAGACCCAGTACTTC.

This clonotype has more than one count but fewer than ten. The rearrangement links TRBV5-6 to TRBJ2-3; 10 bases are shared with TRBD1. This CDR3 has 16 amino acids. The junction had 6 bases not matched to a gene; V was cut back by 4 bases and J by 1 base. The germline gives CDR1 SGHDT, CDR2 YYEEEE. The CDR3 loop reads CASSGTGTGGTDTQYF. CDR3 bases: TGTGCCAGCAGCGGGACCGGGACAGGGGGCACAGATACGCAGTATTTT.

This clonotype was picked up a small number of times. V usage is TRBV4-1 and J usage is TRBJ2-7; D is perhaps TRBD2 (6 bases). CDR1 MGHRA and CDR2 YSYEKL come from the germline V gene. The CDR3 has 15 amino acids. V lost 1 base and J 5 bases, leaving 15 bases between the germline ends. CDR3 residues: CASSQADPEGHEQYF. The DNA for the CDR3 is TGCGCCAGCAGCCAAGCCGACCCGGAGGGGCACGAGCAGTACTTC.

This chain joins TRBV9 and TRBJ2-2; 9 positions agree with TRBD2. After removal of 1 base from V and 4 bases from J, the junction contained 5 bases not matched to a gene. This CDR3 contains 16 residues. The V gene's germline CDR1 is SGDLS and CDR2 YYNGEE. In nucleotides, the CDR3 is TGTGCCAGCAGCGTATCTAGCGGGGTTTCCACCGGGGAGCTGTTTTTT. It specifies CASSVSSGVSTGELFF.

The sample holds a few counts of this clonotype. The chain joins TRBV11-2 to TRBJ2-1; D uncertain. This CDR3 has 14 residues. The ends were cut back, 5 bases at V and 2 bases at J, with 10 bases in the middle. Per the germline V gene, CDR1 is SGHAT and CDR2 is FQNNGV. DNA of the CDR3: TGTGCCAGCAGCCCGCCATGGACCTACAATGAGCAGTTCTTC. Its translation: CASSPPWTYNEQFF.

This clonotype was seen only a few times. The J gene is TRBJ2-7, the V gene TRBV5-6; D unresolved. Trimming shortened V by 0 bases and J by 4 bases, and 14 bases separated the two germline ends. The CDR3 totals 15 residues. CDR1 and CDR2 (germline): SGHDT, YYEEEE. The CDR3: CASSLASFPSYEQYF. The CDR3 bases are TGTGCCAGCAGCTTGGCATCGTTCCCCTCATACGAGCAGTACTTC.

As regards this clonotype: A much larger clonotype is one base distant, so this may be a read error. The chain combines TRBV5-1 with TRBJ2-1, with TRBD2 identical over 10 bases. Germline values: CDR1 SGHRS, CDR2 YFSETQ. This CDR3 region has 16 residues. The V gene end was trimmed by 7 bases and the J gene end by 7 bases; junction bases not matched to a gene: 14. CDR3 sequence: CASCLLGTSAFNEQFF. The CDR3 coding sequence is TGCGCCAGCTGCCTCTTGGGGACTAGCGCGTTTAATGAGCAGTTCTTC.

This clonotype was detected a few times. V usage is TRBV6-1 and J usage is TRBJ2-1; 8 bases are a match to TRBD1. The germline gives CDR1 MNHNS, CDR2 SASEGT. V lost 10 bases, J lost 5 bases, and 4 bases stayed unmatched. The CDR3 sequence is 12 residues long. CDR3 region: CATGTGNNEQFF. The CDR3 bases are TGTGCCACAGGGACAGGTAACAATGAGCAGTTCTTC.

The chain links TRBV27 to TRBJ1-5; TRBD1 agrees at 10 bases. After removal of 6 bases from V and 0 bases from J, the junction contained 5 bases not matched to a gene. Germline CDR1 and CDR2: MNHEY and SMNVEV (reference sequence). This CDR3 has 16 residues. The DNA of the CDR3 is TGTGCCAGCAGACTAGGGACAGGGGATAGCAATCAGCCCCAGCATTTT. Its protein product is CASRLGTGDSNQPQHF.

There are a few counts of this clonotype. The chain links TRBV28 to TRBJ1-2; D perhaps matches TRBD1 (5 bases). Trimming removed 8 bases from V and 2 bases from J, with 12 bases in between. Looked up from germline, CDR1 is MDHEN and CDR2 is SYDVKM. The CDR3 contains 13 residues. The CDR3 DNA follows: TGTGCCAGCCATCGGGCAGGGAACTATGGCTACACCTTC. This gives the protein CASHRAGNYGYTF.

J is TRBJ2-5 and V is TRBV6-5; 9 bases match TRBD1. The end of the DNA fits TRBJ2-7 better, so the J call may be wrong. The V gene's germline CDR1 is MNHEY and CDR2 SVGAGI. This CDR3 has 13 amino acids. The CDR3 loop reads CASGRQGGHEQYF. Here the CDR3 DNA reads TGTGCCAGCGGACGACAGGGGGGCCACGAGCAGTACTTC.

The chain employs TRBV7-8 and TRBJ2-1, with D possibly being TRBD1 (6 bases). The CDR3 length is 18 residues. Deletions cut 0 bases from V and 3 bases from J, with 18 bases between. Per the germline V gene, CDR1 is SGHVS and CDR2 is FQNEAQ. The CDR3 nucleotides are TGTGCCAGCAGCTTAGCGCTCAGGGGACAAACCCACTACAATGAGCAGTTCTTC. It is translated as CASSLALRGQTHYNEQFF.

The chain uses TRBV19 and TRBJ2-1; 8 bases agree with TRBD2. The V and J ends lost 11 bases and 8 bases, in that order; junction bases with no gene match: 14. The germline CDR1 and CDR2 sequences are LNHDA and SQIVND (reference sequence). The CDR3 consists of 14 residues. The CDR3 spells CASNGGGKRYEQFF. The CDR3 DNA is TGTGCCTCTAACGGGGGGGGAAAGAGGTATGAGCAGTTCTTC.

J is TRBJ1-5 and V is TRBV7-9; tentative D call: TRBD1 (5 bases). V was clipped by 4 bases and J by 6 bases, with 10 bases between them. Germline assignment: CDR1 SEHNR and CDR2 FQNEAQ (reference sequence). This CDR3 contains 13 residues. CDR3 sequence reads: CASSWDGGQPQHF. The CDR3 DNA sequence: TGTGCCAGCAGCTGGGACGGAGGTCAGCCCCAGCATTTT.

The rearrangement links TRBV5-4 to TRBJ2-3; 8 positions agree with TRBD2. The V segment lost 0 bases and the J segment 5 bases; nucleotides outside the gene matches: 8. The CDR3 contains 16 residues. Germline-derived CDR1 and CDR2 are SGHNT and YYREEE (reference sequence). CDR3 nucleotides: TGTGCCAGCAGCTTGGTGGGCGGGGGGCGGGGAGATACGCAGTATTTT. Translated, it gives CASSLVGGGRGDTQYF.

The chain links TRBV5-1 to TRBJ1-5; 9 positions agree with TRBD1. CDR3 length: 15 residues. The germline V gene encodes CDR1 SGHRS and CDR2 YFSETQ. Germline trimming cut 0 bases from V and 7 bases from J; bases unmatched to any gene: 5. The CDR3 bases are TGCGCCAGCAGCTTGGGGGACAGGGTGGAACAGCCCCAGCATTTT. Residues: CASSLGDRVEQPQHF.

This clonotype was observed a few times. The rearrangement joins TRBV29-1 to TRBJ2-7; 7 nucleotides align to TRBD1. V dropped 4 bases and J dropped 9; count of bases not matched to a gene: 15. Germline V gene sequence: CDR1 SQVTM, CDR2 ANQGSEA. The length of the CDR3 is 14 residues. The DNA for the CDR3 is TGCAGCGTTGGCTTGGGGACAGTATCTCCGGGGCAGTACTTC. This encodes CSVGLGTVSPGQYF.

The chain is built from TRBV3-1 and TRBJ1-1, with D unclear. The V gene's germline CDR1 is LGHDT and CDR2 YNNKEL (reference sequence). The CDR3 runs 11 residues. Trimming took 2 bases from V and 8 from J, leaving 6 bases between them. The CDR3 sequence is CASSQWEEAFF. The DNA for the CDR3 is TGTGCCAGCAGCCAATGGGAGGAAGCTTTCTTT.

The V and J genes are TRBV28 and TRBJ2-7, with 8 bases aligning to TRBD2. This CDR3 contains 15 residues. The junction had 7 bases not matched to a gene; V was cut back by 2 bases and J by 4 bases. Per the germline V gene, CDR1 is MDHEN and CDR2 is SYDVKM. CDR3 protein: CASSLERESPYEQYF. CDR3 nucleotide sequence: TGTGCCAGCAGTTTAGAGCGGGAGTCCCCTTACGAGCAGTACTTC.

The table lists this clonotype with many counts. The gene calls are TRBV29-1 and TRBJ2-6; possibly TRBD2 for D (5 bases). V lost 6 bases and J lost 4, with 13 bases in between. Germline lookup yields CDR1 SQVTM and CDR2 ANQGSEA. The CDR3 loop spans 14 amino acids. The CDR3 DNA reads as TGCAGCGTGCTCGAGGGCAACGGGGCCAACGTCCTGACTTTC. Translated: CSVLEGNGANVLTF.